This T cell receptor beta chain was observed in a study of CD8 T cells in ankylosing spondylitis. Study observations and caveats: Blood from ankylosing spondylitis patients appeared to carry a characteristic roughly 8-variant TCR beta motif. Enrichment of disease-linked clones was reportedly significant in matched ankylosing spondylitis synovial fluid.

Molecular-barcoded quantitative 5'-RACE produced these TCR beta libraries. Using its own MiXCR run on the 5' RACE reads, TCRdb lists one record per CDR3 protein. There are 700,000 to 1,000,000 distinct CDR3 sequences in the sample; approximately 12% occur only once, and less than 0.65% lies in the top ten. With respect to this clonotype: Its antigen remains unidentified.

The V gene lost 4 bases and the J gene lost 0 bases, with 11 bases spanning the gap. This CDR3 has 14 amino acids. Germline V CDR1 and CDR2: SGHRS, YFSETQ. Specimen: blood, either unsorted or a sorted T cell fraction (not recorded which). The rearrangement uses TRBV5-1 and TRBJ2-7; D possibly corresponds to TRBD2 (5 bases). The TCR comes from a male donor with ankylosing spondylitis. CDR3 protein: CASSRSEGSYEQYF. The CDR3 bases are TGCGCCAGCAGCCGGTCAGAGGGCTCCTACGAGCAGTACTTC.